A single sample gave rise to the 22 T cell receptor beta chains below, sequenced in a study of blood T cell repertoires in COVID-19. Here immunoSEQ multiplex PCR was the method, and the copy in TCRdb shows in-frame clones only, minus some. The top ten hold more than 3% of the sample, which has about 220,000 clones, roughly four fifths seen once. The sequenced material came from PBMCs or T cells enriched from blood (not recorded which). These receptors originate from a woman aged 60 to 75 who had recovered from COVID-19.

The chain is built from TRBV3-1 (or the pseudogene TRBV3-2) and TRBJ2-7, with TRBD2 matching 11 bases. This CDR3 is 16 amino acids long. Germline V gives CDR1 LGHDT, CDR2 YNNKEL (reference sequence). The J segment lost 0 bases and the V segment lost 1 base, leaving 2 bases of the junction unmatched. DNA of the CDR3: TGTGCCAGCAGCCAAGCTGGGACTAGCGGCTCCTACGAGCAGTACTTC. It yields the protein CASSQAGTSGSYEQYF.

V gene TRBV3-1 (or the pseudogene TRBV3-2) combines with J gene TRBJ2-6; D unclear. V was clipped by 1 base and J by 2 bases, with 6 bases between them. The length of the CDR3 is 15 residues. The V gene's germline CDR1 is LGHDT and CDR2 YNNKEL (reference sequence). This CDR3 is CASSQGTAGANVLTF. CDR3 DNA: TGTGCCAGCAGCCAAGGAACAGCTGGGGCCAACGTCCTGACTTTC.

J is TRBJ1-1 and V is TRBV5-4, with TRBD1 matching 7 bases. CDR3 size: 15 residues. Germline loops: CDR1 SGHNT, CDR2 YYREEE (reference sequence). The J segment lost 3 bases and the V segment lost 4 bases, leaving 9 bases of the junction unmatched. The CDR3 DNA follows: TGTGCCAGCAGCATATTACGAACAGGGGACACTGAAGCTTTCTTT. Translating it yields CASSILRTGDTEAFF.

The chain combines TRBV19 with TRBJ1-1; D unclear. V was pared by 5 bases and J by 5 bases, with 15 bases between. The CDR3 is 14 amino acids. The V gene's germline CDR1 is LNHDA and CDR2 SQIVND (reference sequence). CDR3 nucleotide sequence: TGTGCCAGTAGTGTGCCGGGGAGGTTTACTGAAGCTTTCTTT. Amino acid sequence: CASSVPGRFTEAFF.

The V gene is TRBV4-2, the J gene TRBJ2-5; D ambiguous. Deletions cut 0 bases from V and 4 bases from J, with 9 bases between. Germline V gene lookup returns CDR1 LGHNA and CDR2 YNFKEQ. This CDR3 spans 14 amino acids. CDR3 in amino acids: CASSQDEFGETQYF. CDR3 sequence (DNA): TGTGCCAGCAGCCAAGATGAGTTTGGAGAGACCCAGTACTTC.

This clone occurred once. The chain uses TRBV7-9 and TRBJ1-2; D unresolved. With 1 base removed from V and 4 bases from J, the gap between germline ends came to 7 bases. The germline gives CDR1 SEHNR, CDR2 FQNEAQ (reference sequence). This CDR3 comprises 13 residues. CDR3 loop: CASSLGAGYGYTF. The CDR3 region has the DNA TGTGCCAGCAGCTTAGGGGCAGGCTATGGCTACACCTTC.

The chain employs TRBV19 and TRBJ1-3; D may be TRBD1 (5 bases). The CDR3 is 17 residues long. V lost 6 bases to trimming and J lost 4 bases, with 22 bases between them. Per the germline V gene, CDR1 is LNHDA and CDR2 is SQIVND (reference sequence). CDR3 DNA sequence: TGTGCCAGTAGGACGACCGGGATCCCCGGGGGAGGAAACACCATATATTTT. This gives the protein CASRTTGIPGGGNTIYF. Full variable domain (remainder filled in from reference TRBV19 and TRBJ1-3): DGGITQSPKYLFRKEGQNVTLSCEQNLNHDAMYWYRQDPGQGLRLIYYSQIVNDFQKGDIAEGYSVSREKKESFPLTVTSAQKNPTAFYLCASRTTGIPGGGNTIYFGEGSWLTVV.

The chain combines TRBV27 with TRBJ1-1; TRBD1 might be the D (5 bases). The germline CDR1 and CDR2 sequences are MNHEY and SMNVEV (reference sequence). Trimming cost V 7 bases and J 0 bases, with 15 bases left between them. The CDR3 runs to 15 residues. The chain's CDR3 is CASTPRGKMNTEAFF. CDR3 bases: TGTGCCAGCACCCCCCGGGGGAAGATGAACACTGAAGCTTTCTTT.

The V gene is TRBV7-9, the J gene TRBJ1-6, with TRBD1 matching over 7 bases. The CDR3 is 18 residues long. Unmatched junction bases numbered 10, after V lost 5 bases and J lost 0 bases. CDR1 is SEHNR and CDR2 is FQNEAQ in the germline V gene (reference sequence). The CDR3 protein is CASSQLGQASSYNSPLHF. As DNA, the CDR3 is TGTGCCAGCAGCCAATTAGGACAGGCTAGCTCCTATAATTCACCCCTCCACTTT.

The DNA for the CDR3 is TGTGCCAGCAGCCAAGGGTCTAGGGGCGCATGGGGAGGGAAGCAGTACTTC. Residues: CASSQGSRGAWGGKQYF. V and J are TRBV3-1 (or the pseudogene TRBV3-2) and TRBJ2-7, with TRBD2 identical over 7 bases. This CDR3 is built from 17 residues. The V gene's germline CDR1 is LGHDT and CDR2 YNNKEL (reference sequence). The junction had 17 bases not matched to a gene; V was cut back by 1 base and J by 8 bases.

V usage is TRBV2 and J usage is TRBJ1-6; 11 nucleotides agree with TRBD1. The CDR3 extends over 16 amino acids. V gave up 5 bases and J gave up 10 bases; unmatched junction bases: 10. Germline CDR1 reads SNHLY; CDR2 reads FYNNEI. Here the CDR3 reads CASSPWTGGAGSPLHF. CDR3 in DNA: TGTGCCAGCAGTCCTTGGACAGGGGGCGCCGGGTCACCCCTCCACTTT.

V and J are TRBV27 and TRBJ2-7; the D gene is possibly TRBD1 (6 bases). The germline V gene has CDR1 MNHEY and CDR2 SMNVEV (reference sequence). The CDR3 has 15 residues. V gave up 8 bases and J gave up 3 bases, with 20 bases separating them. In nucleotides, the CDR3 is TGTGCCAGCGGGAATCGCCACTTAGGGGGCTACGAGCAGTACTTC. This sequence encodes CASGNRHLGGYEQYF.

The V gene is TRBV18, the J gene TRBJ1-2; D is unclear. V lost 6 bases, J lost 4 bases, and 12 bases lay in between. The CDR3 spans 13 residues. The germline CDR1 and CDR2 sequences are KGHSH and LQKENI. The CDR3 DNA reads TGTGCCAGCTCCCCCCCCCTGTTCTATGGCTACACCTTC. This sequence encodes CASSPPLFYGYTF.

V usage is TRBV7-8 and J usage is TRBJ2-7; tentative D call: TRBD2 (5 bases). Trimming removed 3 bases from V and 0 bases from J, with 9 bases in between. Germline V CDR1 and CDR2: SGHVS, FQNEAQ. The CDR3 extends over 14 amino acids. Here the CDR3 DNA reads TGTGCCAGCAGCTTGAGGGCCAACTCCTACGAGCAGTACTTC. Its protein is CASSLRANSYEQYF.

The V call is TRBV5-1, the J call TRBJ2-2; 8 bases agree with TRBD1. CDR3 length: 16 amino acids. The V and J ends lost 5 bases and 7 bases, in that order; junction bases with no gene match: 13. The V gene's germline CDR1 is SGHRS and CDR2 YFSETQ. The CDR3 loop reads CASRLQQGASGGELFF. Here the CDR3 DNA reads TGCGCCAGCAGACTCCAGCAGGGGGCTTCAGGCGGGGAGCTGTTTTTT.

This chain joins TRBV27 and TRBJ1-3; 7 bases align to TRBD1. Losses at the gene ends were 6 bases for V and 8 bases for J; bases not matched to a gene: 13. CDR3 size: 15 residues. In germline, CDR1 is MNHEY, CDR2 SMNVEV (reference sequence). The CDR3 region is CASSYRQGSIDTIYF. The CDR3 nucleotides read TGTGCCAGCAGCTATCGACAGGGAAGTATAGACACCATATATTTT.

This sequence joins TRBV7-2 and TRBJ1-5; 8 bases align to TRBD1. V gave up 2 bases and J gave up 2 bases; unmatched junction bases: 5. CDR1 and CDR2 (germline): SGHTA, FQGNSA. CDR3 size: 16 residues. This chain's CDR3 is CASSLSPGGGNQPQHF. The CDR3 DNA reads as TGTGCCAGCAGCTTATCCCCAGGGGGCGGCAATCAGCCCCAGCATTTT.

The chain has TRBV10-2 and TRBJ1-2; TRBD1 agrees at 8 bases. Trimming cost V 4 bases and J 8 bases; bases outside gene matches: 18. Germline V CDR1 and CDR2: WSHSY, SAAADI. The CDR3 is 17 residues long. CDR3 sequence reads: CASSAISGQGGEQGYTF. CDR3 nucleotides: TGCGCCAGCAGTGCAATCTCCGGACAGGGAGGCGAACAGGGCTACACCTTC.

The chain is built from TRBV7-9 and TRBJ1-5, with 9 bases aligning to TRBD1. The CDR3 is 16 residues long. Looked up from germline, CDR1 is SEHNR and CDR2 is FQNEAQ (reference sequence). With V trimmed by 3 bases and J by 5 bases, 8 bases remained unmatched. The CDR3 DNA is TGTGCCAGCAGCTTGGGGGCCGGGACAGGGCATCAGCCCCAGCATTTT. It yields the protein CASSLGAGTGHQPQHF.

This clone came up once. The chain is built from TRBV18 and TRBJ2-5, with D unclear. This CDR3 comprises 14 residues. The germline gives CDR1 KGHSH, CDR2 LQKENI. V was cut by 0 bases and J by 1 base, with 6 bases left in between. The CDR3 is CASSPPASQETQYF. The CDR3 DNA reads TGTGCCAGCTCACCACCGGCTTCCCAAGAGACCCAGTACTTC.

The V gene is TRBV5-1, the J gene TRBJ2-1, with 12 bases lining up with TRBD2. The V segment lost 3 bases and the J segment 8 bases; nucleotides outside the gene matches: 6. The germline gives CDR1 SGHRS, CDR2 YFSETQ. CDR3 length equals 15 residues. The CDR3 protein is CASSYASGGAYEQFF. In nucleotides, the CDR3 is TGCGCCAGCAGCTACGCTAGCGGGGGGGCTTATGAGCAGTTCTTC.

The V and J genes are TRBV3-1 (or the pseudogene TRBV3-2) and TRBJ1-2, with D possibly TRBD1 on 6 matching bases. This CDR3 contains 13 residues. The V end lost 1 base, the J end lost 8 bases, and 11 bases lay between the germline ends. Looked up from germline, CDR1 is LGHDT and CDR2 is YNNKEL (reference sequence). The DNA for the CDR3 is TGTGCCAGCAGCCAAGTGCAGGGGATGGGCTACACCTTC. Protein: CASSQVQGMGYTF.